Shown below are 32 T cell receptor beta chains from a single sample sequenced in a study of shared clonotypes between healthy human individuals. Profiling relied on immunoSEQ multiplex PCR, and the TCRdb table lists in-frame clones only, not all of them. This sample has some 660,000 clones, with more than 70% found just once. Sequenced sample: memory CD4+ T cells sorted from blood. Stated subset: CD45RA-negative fraction. These receptors originate from a woman in her 30s in good health.

For this clone: The sample contains more than one DNA sequence encoding this CDR3. The rearrangement links TRBV19 to TRBJ2-5, with 9 bases identical to TRBD1. The CDR3 sequence is 14 residues long. After removal of 4 bases from V and 1 base from J, the junction contained 1 base not matched to a gene. Germline CDR1 and CDR2: LNHDA and SQIVND (reference sequence). The CDR3 loop reads CASSRGQGQETQYF. The CDR3 nucleotides are TGTGCCAGTAGTAGGGGACAGGGCCAAGAGACCCAGTACTTC.

This chain joins TRBV7-8 and TRBJ2-7; D tentatively reads TRBD1 or TRBD2 (5 bases each). Trimming took off 1 base at V and 2 bases at J, with 15 bases between the two ends. From germline, CDR1 is SGHVS and CDR2 FQNEAQ. This CDR3 is 16 amino acids long. DNA of the CDR3: TGTGCCAGCAGCTTAGTTCCCGGGACGATGGCCTACGAGCAGTACTTC. Translated: CASSLVPGTMAYEQYF.

V gene TRBV7-8 combines with J gene TRBJ1-5; D is perhaps TRBD1 (5 bases). The CDR3 has 17 residues. The V end was cut by 2 bases, the J end by 9 bases, with 23 bases between. Germline CDR1 reads SGHVS; CDR2 reads FQNEAQ. The CDR3 nucleotides read TGTGCCAGCAGCTTACGTCCGGACACTTCAGATTTGCGGCCCCAGCATTTT. Protein product: CASSLRPDTSDLRPQHF.

The chain combines TRBV28 with TRBJ2-7, with D perhaps matching TRBD1 or TRBD2 (5 bases each). This CDR3 comprises 15 residues. CDR1 MDHEN and CDR2 SYDVKM come from the germline V gene. Trimming took 2 bases from V and 0 from J, leaving 11 bases between them. CDR3: CASSLTGRSSYEQYF. The DNA for the CDR3 is TGTGCCAGCAGTTTAACGGGACGAAGCTCCTACGAGCAGTACTTC.

On this clone: A read error may account for a junction end that differs from germline. This chain connects TRBV6-6 to TRBJ2-1, with 13 nucleotides matching TRBD2. This CDR3 region has 14 residues. CDR1 and CDR2 (germline): MNHNY, SVGAGI (reference sequence). The CDR3 is CASSPGLAGVSTVF. DNA of the CDR3: TGTGCCAGCAGCCCCGGACTAGCGGGGGTCTCTACGGTCTTC.

V and J are TRBV5-1 and TRBJ2-2; D perhaps matches TRBD1 (5 bases). V dropped 7 bases and J dropped 0 bases, with 16 bases sitting between them. Germline V gives CDR1 SGHRS, CDR2 YFSETQ. This CDR3 is built from 16 residues. The CDR3 DNA is TGCGCCAGCCGTTTCAGGGTTGAGGCGAACACCGGGGAGCTGTTTTTT. This translates into CASRFRVEANTGELFF.

J is TRBJ2-1 and V is TRBV29-1, with TRBD2 as a possible D gene (6 bases). The length of the CDR3 is 14 residues. Germline values: CDR1 SQVTM, CDR2 ANQGSEA. V was shortened by 4 bases and J by 3 bases, with 13 bases between the two germline ends. The CDR3 reads CSVGTPGLYNEQFF. CDR3 nucleotide sequence: TGCAGCGTTGGGACCCCGGGACTCTACAATGAGCAGTTCTTC.

CDR3 loop: CASSPLPSGGKLSYEQYF. The CDR3 bases are TGTGCCAGCAGTCCGCTCCCCTCTGGGGGGAAACTCTCCTACGAGCAGTACTTC. The chain carries TRBV27 and TRBJ2-7, with TRBD2 as a possible D gene (6 bases). Trimming shortened V by 5 bases and J by 0 bases, and 23 bases separated the two germline ends. Germline V lookup: CDR1 MNHEY, CDR2 SMNVEV (reference sequence). The CDR3 covers 18 residues.

The chain employs TRBV27 and TRBJ2-1, with TRBD2 matching 12 bases. V was clipped by 2 bases and J by 7 bases; unmatched bases: 3. The germline CDR1 and CDR2 sequences are MNHEY and SMNVEV (reference sequence). The CDR3 extends over 15 amino acids. This CDR3 is CASSLRLAGDNEQFF. The CDR3, as DNA: TGTGCCAGCAGTTTACGACTAGCGGGAGATAATGAGCAGTTCTTC.

V is TRBV7-2 and J is TRBJ1-2; maybe TRBD1 (5 bases). Germline V gene lookup returns CDR1 SGHTA and CDR2 FQGNSA. This CDR3 contains 15 residues. V was cut by 6 bases and J by 4 bases, with 18 bases left in between. This CDR3 reads CASSFDGGRPYGYTF. As DNA, the CDR3 is TGTGCCAGCAGTTTTGATGGGGGACGGCCCTATGGCTACACCTTC.

This clone has more than one count but fewer than ten. The genes are TRBV4-2 and TRBJ2-3; 7 bases align to TRBD1. The germline V gene encodes CDR1 LGHNA and CDR2 YNFKEQ. This CDR3 is 16 amino acids long. Trimming took 0 bases from V and 0 from J; bases not matched to a gene: 3. The CDR3 DNA reads as TGTGCCAGCAGCCAAGACCGGGACAGAAGCACAGATACGCAGTATTTT. Its protein product is CASSQDRDRSTDTQYF.

This chain uses TRBV7-9 with TRBJ1-2; 9 nucleotides align to TRBD1. This CDR3 has 14 residues. V dropped 6 bases and J dropped 8; count of bases not matched to a gene: 10. Per the germline V gene, CDR1 is SEHNR and CDR2 is FQNEAQ (reference sequence). The CDR3 region has the DNA TGTGCCAGCAGGCGAGGACAGGGGAGTGGAGGCTACACCTTC. It specifies CASRRGQGSGGYTF.

This chain links TRBV28 with TRBJ2-2; D is perhaps TRBD2 (5 bases). Between the trimmed V and J ends, which lost 6 bases and 0 bases, there was a span of 17 bases. Per the germline V gene, CDR1 is MDHEN and CDR2 is SYDVKM. The CDR3 length is 17 residues. The CDR3 DNA follows: TGTGCCAGCAGACACTATGTTGAGGGTGCGAACACCGGGGAGCTGTTTTTT. Protein sequence: CASRHYVEGANTGELFF.

This clone was counted only a few times. The chain couples TRBV7-2 to TRBJ2-5; D is unclear. The CDR3 length is 14 residues. Germline V gene data show CDR1 as SGHTA and CDR2 as FQGNSA. The germline V and J ends were trimmed by 4 bases and 2 bases, with 11 bases remaining between them. CDR3 amino acids: CASSSFSIQETQYF. The CDR3 region has the DNA TGTGCCAGCAGCTCGTTCTCCATACAAGAGACCCAGTACTTC.

This clone showed up many times. The chain carries TRBV5-6 and TRBJ2-2, with 8 positions matching TRBD1. The V segment lost 3 bases and the J segment 15 bases; nucleotides outside the gene matches: 10. CDR1 and CDR2 (germline): SGHDT, YYEEEE. This CDR3 has 13 residues. Here the CDR3 reads CASSSLDRAGLFF. Here the CDR3 DNA reads TGTGCCAGCAGCTCATTGGACAGGGCCGGATTGTTTTTT.

This clone appeared many times. The chain uses TRBV29-1 and TRBJ2-5; 10 bases line up with TRBD2. The CDR3 is made up of 14 amino acids. Germline loops: CDR1 SQVTM, CDR2 ANQGSEA. Losses at the gene ends were 7 bases for V and 5 bases for J; bases not matched to a gene: 10. The CDR3 loop reads CSALPSGSRETQYF. Here the CDR3 DNA reads TGCAGCGCATTACCTAGCGGGAGTCGGGAGACCCAGTACTTC.

This sequence joins TRBV2 and TRBJ1-4; no clear D. Germline CDR1 is SNHLY and CDR2 is FYNNEI. V was trimmed by 6 bases and J by 10 bases, leaving 9 bases between them. The CDR3 totals 11 residues. The CDR3 region has the DNA TGTGCCAGCAGGGCAGGCGGAAAACTGTTTTTT. Translated, it gives CASRAGGKLFF.

This chain uses TRBV6-1 with TRBJ1-1, with TRBD1 matching 9 bases. V lost 7 bases to trimming and J lost 4 bases; unmatched junction nucleotides: 10. CDR1 and CDR2 from the germline V gene are MNHNS and SASEGT. CDR3 length equals 15 residues. The CDR3 region is CASTRPGTGSTEAFF. CDR3 sequence (DNA): TGTGCCAGCACGAGGCCCGGGACAGGGAGCACTGAAGCTTTCTTT.

This clone was seen a few times. The chain employs TRBV27 and TRBJ2-3, with D possibly TRBD1 on 5 matching bases. Trimming left V 2 bases short and J 0 bases short, with 9 bases between. Germline assignment: CDR1 MNHEY and CDR2 SMNVEV (reference sequence). The CDR3 totals 15 residues. CDR3 in amino acids: CASSLRQLSTDTQYF. CDR3 coding DNA: TGTGCCAGCAGTTTAAGACAGCTCAGCACAGATACGCAGTATTTT.

This clone was detected once. The J gene is TRBJ1-3, the V gene TRBV4-1; D gene unclear. The V end lost 0 bases, the J end lost 3 bases, and 12 bases lay between the germline ends. Per germline, CDR1 MGHRA and CDR2 YSYEKL. CDR3 length: 16 amino acids. The CDR3 coding sequence is TGCGCCAGCAGCCAAGATCGCGGGAAGAATGGAAACACCATATATTTT. Amino acid sequence: CASSQDRGKNGNTIYF.

The chain couples TRBV5-5 to TRBJ2-7; 8 bases are a match to TRBD1. The CDR3 is 14 residues long. Germline V gene lookup returns CDR1 SGHKS and CDR2 YYEKEE (reference sequence). Trimming took 4 bases from V and 6 from J; bases not matched to a gene: 9. CDR3 DNA: TGTGCCAGCAGCCCGGCGGGACAGGTCATCGAGCAGTACTTC. Its protein product is CASSPAGQVIEQYF.

The chain uses TRBV10-3 and TRBJ1-3; D is possibly TRBD1 (6 bases). Germline V gene lookup returns CDR1 ENHRY and CDR2 SYGVKD. V was trimmed by 2 bases and J by 1 base, leaving 9 bases between them. This CDR3 has 15 residues. CDR3 coding DNA: TGTGCCATCAGTGAGGGGGGGCGGTCTGGAAACACCATATATTTT. The encoded protein is CAISEGGRSGNTIYF.

V usage is TRBV19 and J usage is TRBJ2-6; D remains ambiguous. Germline CDR1 reads LNHDA; CDR2 reads SQIVND (reference sequence). The V end lost 6 bases, the J end lost 2 bases, and 8 bases lay between the germline ends. This CDR3 has 14 residues. The CDR3, as DNA: TGTGCCAGTAGCAGGATCGCTGGGGCCAACGTCCTGACTTTC. This translates into CASSRIAGANVLTF.

This clone was seen only a few times. The gene calls are TRBV5-5 and TRBJ1-2; D unclear. The CDR3 extends over 11 amino acids. Germline lookup yields CDR1 SGHKS and CDR2 YYEKEE (reference sequence). V was cut by 2 bases and J by 2 bases, with 1 base left in between. The CDR3 DNA follows: TGTGCCAGCAGCTTCAACTATGGCTACACCTTC. It codes for CASSFNYGYTF.

The gene calls are TRBV11-2 and TRBJ2-7; 7 bases line up with TRBD1. This CDR3 region has 14 residues. Germline V CDR1 and CDR2: SGHAT, FQNNGV. The V segment lost 4 bases and the J segment 2 bases; nucleotides outside the gene matches: 5. The CDR3 sequence: CASSSRGTAYEQYF. The CDR3 DNA reads TGTGCCAGCAGCTCCCGTGGGACAGCCTACGAGCAGTACTTC.

The rearrangement links TRBV28 to TRBJ2-3; unclear D gene. This CDR3 has 11 residues. Trimming shortened V by 6 bases and J by 9 bases, and 10 bases separated the two germline ends. CDR1 is MDHEN, CDR2 SYDVKM, per germline. As DNA, the CDR3 is TGTGCCAGCAGCTTAATAGGGACGCAGTATTTT. Protein: CASSLIGTQYF.

The rearrangement uses TRBV19 and TRBJ1-5, with D hard to call. The CDR3 extends over 16 amino acids. Germline loops: CDR1 LNHDA, CDR2 SQIVND (reference sequence). V was shortened by 6 bases and J by 0 bases, with 15 bases between the two germline ends. CDR3: CASRSRGYGSNQPQHF. The DNA of the CDR3 is TGTGCCAGTAGATCAAGAGGGTACGGTAGCAATCAGCCCCAGCATTTT.

The chain carries TRBV5-6 and TRBJ1-1; the match to TRBD1 covers 8 bases. The germline V gene has CDR1 SGHDT and CDR2 YYEEEE. The V segment lost 3 bases and the J segment 4 bases; nucleotides outside the gene matches: 8. The CDR3 totals 15 residues. The chain's CDR3 is CASSSDRGWSTEAFF. The CDR3 nucleotides are TGTGCCAGCAGCTCAGACAGGGGATGGAGCACTGAAGCTTTCTTT.

The chain couples TRBV7-6 to TRBJ2-5; D gene uncertain. The CDR3 is 14 residues long. Germline CDR1 reads SGHVS; CDR2 reads FNYEAQ. The ends were cut back, 1 base at V and 2 bases at J, with 8 bases in the middle. CDR3 sequence: CASSLGLGQETQYF. CDR3 nucleotide sequence: TGTGCCAGCAGCTTAGGTTTGGGACAAGAGACCCAGTACTTC.

The gene calls are TRBV6-1 and TRBJ2-3; 12 bases fit TRBD2. Germline V CDR1 and CDR2: MNHNS, SASEGT. J lost 3 bases, V lost 1 base, and 5 bases had no gene match. The CDR3 spans 17 residues. CDR3 nucleotides: TGTGCCAGCAGTGAAGGCCATGGACTAGCGGGAACAGATACGCAGTATTTT. Protein product: CASSEGHGLAGTDTQYF.

The chain joins TRBV28 to TRBJ1-2, with no clear D. Germline CDR1 is MDHEN and CDR2 is SYDVKM. The CDR3 length is 12 residues. V was trimmed by 5 bases and J by 12 bases, leaving 16 bases between them. Here the CDR3 reads CASSRTPLADTF. CDR3 nucleotide sequence: TGTGCCAGCAGTCGGACCCCCCTTGCCGACACCTTC.

This clone has a handful of counts. V gene TRBV29-1 combines with J gene TRBJ1-1; 9 nucleotides align to TRBD1. J lost 12 bases, V lost 5 bases, and 7 bases had no gene match. CDR1 and CDR2 from the germline V gene are SQVTM and ANQGSEA. CDR3 size: 11 residues. The CDR3 DNA reads as TGCAGCGTTTCGGGACAGGGTTTGACTTTCTTT. Translated, it gives CSVSGQGLTFF.